The rows below give T cell receptor beta chains drawn from one sample of a study of CD8+ T cells in alopecia areata. Using immunoSEQ multiplex PCR, the repertoire was profiled, and TCRdb retains in-frame clones only, with some absent. This sample has hundreds of thousands of clones, with around 64% found just once. The specimen was CD4+ T cells sorted from blood, collected at week 52, from a patient treated with tofacitinib. The receptors come from a human donor with alopecia areata. Each CDR3 is given with its conserved first and last residue. Each record gives: V gene, D gene, J gene, clone size, CDR3 DNA, CDR3 protein. A D gene is named only where the DNA matches it firmly. Clone size is stated in some rows and not others, as once, few, many or a class when expanded.

V: TRBV5-1; D: TRBD2; J: TRBJ2-7; size: .; DNA: TGCGCCAGCAGCACGGAGCAGGGAGGGGTTTACGAGCAGTACTTC; CDR3: CASSTEQGGVYEQYF
V: TRBV7-9; D: .; J: TRBJ2-3; size: .; DNA: TGTGCCAGCAGCTACCAAGCCAGAAACACAGATACGCAGTATTTT; CDR3: CASSYQARNTDTQYF
V: TRBV30; D: .; J: TRBJ1-1; size: .; DNA: TGTGCCTGGAGTGGACGGGGAGGGAAGGGCACTGAAGCTTTCTTT; CDR3: CAWSGRGGKGTEAFF
V: TRBV10-2; D: .; J: TRBJ2-2; size: once; DNA: TGCGCCAGCAGTCCCTTGGGACCATTTTCCGGGGAGCTGTTTTTT; CDR3: CASSPLGPFSGELFF
V: TRBV19; D: .; J: TRBJ1-1; size: .; DNA: TGTGCCAGTAGTTTCGCGGGGGTGAACACTGAAGCTTTCTTT; CDR3: CASSFAGVNTEAFF
V: TRBV18; D: .; J: TRBJ1-5; size: .; DNA: TGTGCCAGCTCACCGGACAGTAATCAGCCCCAGCATTTT; CDR3: CASSPDSNQPQHF
V: TRBV9; D: .; J: TRBJ2-1; size: .; DNA: TGTGCCAGCAGCCTGATGAGTGGCCGGGGTGAGCAGTTCTTC; CDR3: CASSLMSGRGEQFF
V: TRBV30; D: .; J: TRBJ1-5; size: .; DNA: TGTGCCTGGAGCGGCGGACAGCCTAATCAGCCCCAGCATTTT; CDR3: CAWSGGQPNQPQHF
V: TRBV29-1; D: .; J: TRBJ1-1; size: .; DNA: TGCAGCTTCAGGGTGGGCACTGAAGCTTTCTTT; CDR3: CSFRVGTEAFF
V: TRBV29-1; D: .; J: TRBJ2-7; size: few; DNA: TGCAGCGTTGAATCGTCGGGGTTGAATTACGAGCAGTACTTC; CDR3: CSVESSGLNYEQYF
V: TRBV5-1; D: TRBD2; J: TRBJ2-2; size: .; DNA: TGCGCCAGCAGCTTCACACTAGCGGGGGCTATAACCGGGGAGCTGTTTTTT; CDR3: CASSFTLAGAITGELFF
V: TRBV13; D: TRBD1; J: TRBJ2-7; size: .; DNA: TGTGCCAGCAGCTTTGACAGGGGGCGGTTGGCCGAGCAGTACTTC; CDR3: CASSFDRGRLAEQYF
V: TRBV7-9; D: .; J: TRBJ2-5; size: few; DNA: TGTGCCAGCAGCTTCGGCCCTGGGCAGGGCTCACAGACCCAGTACTTC; CDR3: CASSFGPGQGSQTQYF
V: TRBV7-2; D: TRBD1; J: TRBJ1-6; size: .; DNA: TGTGCCAGCAGCTTACAACAGGGGAGTTCACCCCTCCACTTT; CDR3: CASSLQQGSSPLHF
V: TRBV7-2; D: TRBD2; J: TRBJ2-3; size: .; DNA: TGTGCCAGCAGCTTAGGACTAGCGGGGAACACAGATACGCAGTATTTT; CDR3: CASSLGLAGNTDTQYF
V: TRBV6-6; D: .; J: TRBJ2-6; size: .; DNA: TGTGCCAGCAGTCTATGGCACTCTGGGGCCAACGTCCTGACTTTC; CDR3: CASSLWHSGANVLTF
V: TRBV11-2; D: .; J: TRBJ2-1; size: .; DNA: TGTGCCAGCAGCTTAACAGCCTACAATGAGCAGTTCTTC; CDR3: CASSLTAYNEQFF
V: TRBV12-5; D: .; J: TRBJ2-2; size: .; DNA: TGTGCTAGTGGTTTTGTAATCGGGGAGCTGTTTTTT; CDR3: CASGFVIGELFF
V: TRBV5-4; D: TRBD1; J: TRBJ2-2; size: .; DNA: TGTGCCAGCAGCGCGGGACAGGGCCCAGGGAGGTCGAACACCGGGGAGCTGTTTTTT; CDR3: CASSAGQGPGRSNTGELFF
V: TRBV4-2; D: .; J: TRBJ1-6; size: .; DNA: TGTGCCAGCAGCGGGGAGGAGGACAATTCACCCCTCCACTTT; CDR3: CASSGEEDNSPLHF
V: TRBV9; D: .; J: TRBJ1-6; size: .; DNA: TGTGCCAGCAGCTCCCGGACGTCTTACAATTCACCCCTCCACTTT; CDR3: CASSSRTSYNSPLHF
V: TRBV5-6; D: .; J: TRBJ1-2; size: .; DNA: TGTGCCAGCAGCTTAGGCTTATTAGGCGATGGCTACACCTTC; CDR3: CASSLGLLGDGYTF
V: TRBV5-4; D: .; J: TRBJ1-2; size: .; DNA: TGTGCCAGCGGGGACCTTTATGGCTACACCTTC; CDR3: CASGDLYGYTF
V: TRBV7-2; D: .; J: TRBJ2-1; size: few; DNA: TGTGCCAGCAGCTTTGGGACTTTTCTAAACAGCAATGAGCAGTTCTTC; CDR3: CASSFGTFLNSNEQFF
V: TRBV5-6; D: TRBD1; J: TRBJ2-3; size: .; DNA: TGTGCCAGCAGCTCCAGACAGGGCCCTTTCACAGATACGCAGTATTTT; CDR3: CASSSRQGPFTDTQYF
V: TRBV5-1; D: .; J: TRBJ2-7; size: .; DNA: TGCGCCAGCAGCCCCCTCACAGGGAGATACGAGCAGTACTTC; CDR3: CASSPLTGRYEQYF
V: TRBV2; D: .; J: TRBJ2-7; size: .; DNA: TGTGCCAGCAGTGATGACAGTGCCTACGAGCAGTACTTC; CDR3: CASSDDSAYEQYF
V: TRBV27; D: .; J: TRBJ2-7; size: .; DNA: TGTGCCAGCAGTTTAGGACAGTCGATCTACGAGCAGTACTTC; CDR3: CASSLGQSIYEQYF
V: TRBV27; D: .; J: TRBJ1-2; size: .; DNA: TGTGCCAGCAGTTTGCGGACGCCTAACTATGGCTACACCTTC; CDR3: CASSLRTPNYGYTF